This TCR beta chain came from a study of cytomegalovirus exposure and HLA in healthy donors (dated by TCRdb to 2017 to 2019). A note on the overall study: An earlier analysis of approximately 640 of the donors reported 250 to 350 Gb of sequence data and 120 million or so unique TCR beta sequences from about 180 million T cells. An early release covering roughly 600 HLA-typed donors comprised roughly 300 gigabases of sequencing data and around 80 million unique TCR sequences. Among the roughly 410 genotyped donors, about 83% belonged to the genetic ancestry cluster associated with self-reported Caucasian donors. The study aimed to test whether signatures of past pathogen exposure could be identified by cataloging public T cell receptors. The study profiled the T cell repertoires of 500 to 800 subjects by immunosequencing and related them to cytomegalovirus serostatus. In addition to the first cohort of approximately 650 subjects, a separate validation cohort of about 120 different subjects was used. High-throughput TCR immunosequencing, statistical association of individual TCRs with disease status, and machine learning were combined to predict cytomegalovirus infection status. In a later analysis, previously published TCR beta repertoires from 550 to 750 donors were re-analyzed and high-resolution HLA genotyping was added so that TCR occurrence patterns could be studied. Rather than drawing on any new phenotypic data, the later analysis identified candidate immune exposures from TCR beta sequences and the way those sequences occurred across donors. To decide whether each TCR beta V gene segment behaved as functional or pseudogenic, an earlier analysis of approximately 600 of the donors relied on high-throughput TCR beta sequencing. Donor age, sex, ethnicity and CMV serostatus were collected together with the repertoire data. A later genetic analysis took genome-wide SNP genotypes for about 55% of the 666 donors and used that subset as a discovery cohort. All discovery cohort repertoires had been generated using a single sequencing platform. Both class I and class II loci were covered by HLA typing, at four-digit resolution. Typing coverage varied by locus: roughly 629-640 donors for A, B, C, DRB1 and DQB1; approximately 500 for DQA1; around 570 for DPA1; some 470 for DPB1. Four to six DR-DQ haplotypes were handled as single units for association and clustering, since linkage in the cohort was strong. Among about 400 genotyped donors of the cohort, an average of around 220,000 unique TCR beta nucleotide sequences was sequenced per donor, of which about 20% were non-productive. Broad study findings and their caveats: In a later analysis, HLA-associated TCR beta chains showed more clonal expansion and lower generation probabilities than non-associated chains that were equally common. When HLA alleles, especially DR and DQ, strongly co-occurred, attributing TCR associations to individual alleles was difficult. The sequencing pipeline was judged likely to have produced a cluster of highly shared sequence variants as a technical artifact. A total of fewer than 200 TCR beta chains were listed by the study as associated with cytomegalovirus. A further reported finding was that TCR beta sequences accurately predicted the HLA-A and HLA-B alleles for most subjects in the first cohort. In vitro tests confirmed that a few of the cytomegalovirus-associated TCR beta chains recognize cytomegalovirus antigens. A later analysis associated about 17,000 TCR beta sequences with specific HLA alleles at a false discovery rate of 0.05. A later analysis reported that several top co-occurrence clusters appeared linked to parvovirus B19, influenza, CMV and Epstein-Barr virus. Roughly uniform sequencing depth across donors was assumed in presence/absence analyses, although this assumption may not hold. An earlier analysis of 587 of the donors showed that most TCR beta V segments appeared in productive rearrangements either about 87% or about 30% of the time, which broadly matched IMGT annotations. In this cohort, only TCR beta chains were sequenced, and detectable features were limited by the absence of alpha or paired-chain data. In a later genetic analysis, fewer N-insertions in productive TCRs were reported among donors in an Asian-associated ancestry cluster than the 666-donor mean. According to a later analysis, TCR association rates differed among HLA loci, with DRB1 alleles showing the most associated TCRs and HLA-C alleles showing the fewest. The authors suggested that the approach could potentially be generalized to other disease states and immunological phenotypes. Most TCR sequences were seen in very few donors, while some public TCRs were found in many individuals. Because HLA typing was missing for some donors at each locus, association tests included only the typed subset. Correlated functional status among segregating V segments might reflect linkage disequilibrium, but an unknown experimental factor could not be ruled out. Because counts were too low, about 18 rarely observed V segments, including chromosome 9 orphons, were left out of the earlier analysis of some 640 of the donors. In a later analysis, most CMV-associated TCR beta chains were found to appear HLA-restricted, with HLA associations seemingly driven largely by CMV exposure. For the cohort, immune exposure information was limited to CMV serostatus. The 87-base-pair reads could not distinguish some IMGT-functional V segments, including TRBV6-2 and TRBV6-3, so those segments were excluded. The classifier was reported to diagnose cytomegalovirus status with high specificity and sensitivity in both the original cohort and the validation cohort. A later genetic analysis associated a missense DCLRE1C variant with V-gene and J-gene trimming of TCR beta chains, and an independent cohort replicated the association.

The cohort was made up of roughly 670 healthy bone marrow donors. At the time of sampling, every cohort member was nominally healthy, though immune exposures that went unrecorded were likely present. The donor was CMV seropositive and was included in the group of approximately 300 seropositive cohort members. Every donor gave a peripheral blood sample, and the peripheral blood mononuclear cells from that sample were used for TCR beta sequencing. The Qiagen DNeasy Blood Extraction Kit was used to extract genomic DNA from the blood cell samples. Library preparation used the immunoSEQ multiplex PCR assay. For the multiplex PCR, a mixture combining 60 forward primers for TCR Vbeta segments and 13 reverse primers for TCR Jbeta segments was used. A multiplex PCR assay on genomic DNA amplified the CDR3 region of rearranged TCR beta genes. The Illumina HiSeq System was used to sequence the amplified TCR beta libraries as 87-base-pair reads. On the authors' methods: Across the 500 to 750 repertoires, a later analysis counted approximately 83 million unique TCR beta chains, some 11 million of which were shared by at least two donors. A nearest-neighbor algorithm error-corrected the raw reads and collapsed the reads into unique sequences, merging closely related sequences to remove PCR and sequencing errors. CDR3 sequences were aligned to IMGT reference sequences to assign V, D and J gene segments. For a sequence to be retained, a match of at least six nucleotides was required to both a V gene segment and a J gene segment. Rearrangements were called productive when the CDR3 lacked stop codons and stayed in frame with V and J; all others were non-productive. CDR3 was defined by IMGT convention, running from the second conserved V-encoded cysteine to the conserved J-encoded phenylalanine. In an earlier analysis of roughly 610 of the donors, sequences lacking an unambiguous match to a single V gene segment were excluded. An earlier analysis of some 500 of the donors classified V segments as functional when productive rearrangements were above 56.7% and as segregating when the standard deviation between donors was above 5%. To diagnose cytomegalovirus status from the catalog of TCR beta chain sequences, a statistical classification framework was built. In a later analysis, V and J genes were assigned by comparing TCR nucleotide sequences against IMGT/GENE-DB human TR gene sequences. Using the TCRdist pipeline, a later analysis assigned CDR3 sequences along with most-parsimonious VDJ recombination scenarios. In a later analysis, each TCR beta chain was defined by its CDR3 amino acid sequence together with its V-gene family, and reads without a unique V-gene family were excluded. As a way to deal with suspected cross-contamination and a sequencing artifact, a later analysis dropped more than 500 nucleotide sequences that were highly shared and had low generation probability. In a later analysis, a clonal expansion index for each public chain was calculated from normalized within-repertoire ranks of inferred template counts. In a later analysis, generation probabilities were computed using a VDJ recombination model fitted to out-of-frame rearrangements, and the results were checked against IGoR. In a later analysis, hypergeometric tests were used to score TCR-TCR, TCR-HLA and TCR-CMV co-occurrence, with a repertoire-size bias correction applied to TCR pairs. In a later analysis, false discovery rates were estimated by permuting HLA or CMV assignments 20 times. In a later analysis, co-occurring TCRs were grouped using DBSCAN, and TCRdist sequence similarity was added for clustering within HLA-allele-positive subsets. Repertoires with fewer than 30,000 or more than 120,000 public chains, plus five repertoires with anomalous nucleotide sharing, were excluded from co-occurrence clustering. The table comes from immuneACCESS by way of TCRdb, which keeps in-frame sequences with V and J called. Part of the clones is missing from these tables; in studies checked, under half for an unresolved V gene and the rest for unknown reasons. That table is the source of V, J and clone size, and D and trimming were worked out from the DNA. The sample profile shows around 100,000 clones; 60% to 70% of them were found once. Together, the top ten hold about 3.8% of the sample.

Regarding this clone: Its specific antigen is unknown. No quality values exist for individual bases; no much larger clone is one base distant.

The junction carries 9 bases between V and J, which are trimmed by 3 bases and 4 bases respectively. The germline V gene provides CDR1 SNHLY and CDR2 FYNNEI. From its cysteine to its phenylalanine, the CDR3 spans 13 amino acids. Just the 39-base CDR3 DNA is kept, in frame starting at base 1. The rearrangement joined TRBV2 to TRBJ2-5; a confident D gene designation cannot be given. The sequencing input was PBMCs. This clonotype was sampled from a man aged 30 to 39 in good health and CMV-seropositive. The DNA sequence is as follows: TGTGCCAGCAGTGATCATTCCCCAGAGACCCAGTACTTC. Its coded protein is CASSDHSPETQYF.